A selection of T cell receptor beta chains follows, all from one sample in a study of cytomegalovirus exposure and HLA in healthy donors. Some clones are missing from TCRdb's copy, which holds only in-frame ones; the method was immunoSEQ multiplex PCR. The table has around 82,000 clones, around 79% seen once. Sample: PBMCs. The receptors here all came from a male donor in good health and CMV-seropositive. Both conserved end residues are part of each CDR3. The order of the fields is V gene, clone size, D gene, J gene, CDR3 DNA, CDR3 protein. D genes are given only for firm matches. Clone size is given for some rows only: seen once, a few or many times, or a class if the clone is expanded.

V gene: TRBV7-2; clone size: .; D gene: TRBD1; J gene: TRBJ1-2; CDR3 DNA: TGTGCCAGCAGCTCCGGACAGGGCCGCTATGGCTACACCTTC; CDR3 protein: CASSSGQGRYGYTF
V gene: TRBV15; clone size: .; D gene: .; J gene: TRBJ2-3; CDR3 DNA: TGTGCCACCAGCAGAGAGTCAGGCTCTAGCACAGATACGCAGTATTTT; CDR3 protein: CATSRESGSSTDTQYF
V gene: TRBV6-1; clone size: .; D gene: TRBD2; J gene: TRBJ2-7; CDR3 DNA: TGTGCCGGCAGGCCCCTAGCGGGGGGCCTTTACGAGCAGTACTTC; CDR3 protein: CAGRPLAGGLYEQYF
V gene: TRBV6-6; clone size: .; D gene: .; J gene: TRBJ2-3; CDR3 DNA: TGTGCCAGCACCACAGTCGGTAGCACAGATACGCAGTATTTT; CDR3 protein: CASTTVGSTDTQYF
V gene: TRBV27; clone size: .; D gene: TRBD1; J gene: TRBJ1-2; CDR3 DNA: TGTGCCAGCTCTTCGGGACAGGGTAACTATGGCTACACCTTC; CDR3 protein: CASSSGQGNYGYTF
V gene: TRBV19; clone size: .; D gene: TRBD1; J gene: TRBJ1-1; CDR3 DNA: TGTGCCAGTAGCGGGACAGGGGCCTTTGAAGCTTTCTTT; CDR3 protein: CASSGTGAFEAFF
V gene: TRBV19; clone size: .; D gene: .; J gene: TRBJ2-2; CDR3 DNA: TGTGCCAGTATATCCAGCGGCCGGGAGCTGTTTTTT; CDR3 protein: CASISSGRELFF
V gene: TRBV29-1; clone size: .; D gene: .; J gene: TRBJ2-7; CDR3 DNA: TGCAGCGTTCGAGAGTCAGGGGCCTTCTACGAGCAGTACTTC; CDR3 protein: CSVRESGAFYEQYF
V gene: TRBV2; clone size: .; D gene: .; J gene: TRBJ2-7; CDR3 DNA: TGTGCCAGCAGTGAGTTAGCCGGCGAGCAGTACTTC; CDR3 protein: CASSELAGEQYF
V gene: TRBV4-1; clone size: .; D gene: .; J gene: TRBJ2-2; CDR3 DNA: TGCGCCAGCAGCCTTGGGGCCTCGAACACCGGGGAGCTGTTTTTT; CDR3 protein: CASSLGASNTGELFF
V gene: TRBV7-2; clone size: .; D gene: .; J gene: TRBJ1-5; CDR3 DNA: TGTGCCAGCAGTTTAAATGACAGGACCCAGCATTTT; CDR3 protein: CASSLNDRTQHF
V gene: TRBV5-1; clone size: .; D gene: .; J gene: TRBJ2-5; CDR3 DNA: TGCGCCAGCAGCTTGGGGCAGGGGGAGACCCAGTACTTC; CDR3 protein: CASSLGQGETQYF
V gene: TRBV7-8; clone size: .; D gene: TRBD1; J gene: TRBJ1-5; CDR3 DNA: TGTGCCAGCAGCTGGGGACAGGGAGGGAATCAGCCCCAGCATTTT; CDR3 protein: CASSWGQGGNQPQHF
V gene: TRBV7-7; clone size: few; D gene: .; J gene: TRBJ1-1; CDR3 DNA: TGTGCTAGCAGCTTAGTTCAGGGCACTGAAGCTTTCTTT; CDR3 protein: CASSLVQGTEAFF
V gene: TRBV4-3; clone size: .; D gene: .; J gene: TRBJ1-1; CDR3 DNA: TGCGCCAGCAGCCAAGAAATCCGGGGTCGTGAAGCTTTCTTT; CDR3 protein: CASSQEIRGREAFF
V gene: TRBV7-3; clone size: .; D gene: .; J gene: TRBJ1-2; CDR3 DNA: TGTGCCAGCAGCACATACACGGGGAATGGCTACACCTTC; CDR3 protein: CASSTYTGNGYTF
V gene: TRBV9; clone size: .; D gene: .; J gene: TRBJ2-5; CDR3 DNA: TGTGCCAGCAGCGTAGAAGGGGCGAGAGAGACCCAGTACTTC; CDR3 protein: CASSVEGARETQYF
V gene: TRBV7-2; clone size: .; D gene: .; J gene: TRBJ1-1; CDR3 DNA: TGTGCCAGCAGCTCCCAAGGGCGGGACACTGAAGCTTTCTTT; CDR3 protein: CASSSQGRDTEAFF
V gene: TRBV5-4; clone size: .; D gene: TRBD2; J gene: TRBJ2-3; CDR3 DNA: TGTGCCAGCAGCTTACCACTAGCGGGTTCGCGAGATACGCAGTATTTT; CDR3 protein: CASSLPLAGSRDTQYF
V gene: TRBV4-1; clone size: once; D gene: TRBD1; J gene: TRBJ1-3; CDR3 DNA: TGCGCCAGCAGCCAAGGCGGGACAGGGGGTCGCTCTGGAAACACCATATATTTT; CDR3 protein: CASSQGGTGGRSGNTIYF
V gene: TRBV27; clone size: few; D gene: .; J gene: TRBJ2-3; CDR3 DNA: TGTGCCAGCAGGGCACAGGGAAGCACAGATACGCAGTATTTT; CDR3 protein: CASRAQGSTDTQYF
V gene: TRBV28; clone size: .; D gene: TRBD1; J gene: TRBJ2-7; CDR3 DNA: TGTGCCAGCGGAAGACAGGGGGGTTACGAGCAGTACTTC; CDR3 protein: CASGRQGGYEQYF
V gene: TRBV7-2; clone size: .; D gene: .; J gene: TRBJ2-5; CDR3 DNA: TGTGCCAGCAGCTTACCCCCATTACTACAAGAGACCCAGTACTTC; CDR3 protein: CASSLPPLLQETQYF
V gene: TRBV7-8; clone size: .; D gene: .; J gene: TRBJ1-2; CDR3 DNA: TGTGCCAGCAGCTTAGTGAGGGATTATGGCTACACCTTC; CDR3 protein: CASSLVRDYGYTF
V gene: TRBV7-9; clone size: once; D gene: TRBD1; J gene: TRBJ2-7; CDR3 DNA: TGTGCCAGCAGCTTAGCGGTCGCCCGCGACAGGGAGTACGAGCAGTACTTC; CDR3 protein: CASSLAVARDREYEQYF
V gene: TRBV15; clone size: .; D gene: .; J gene: TRBJ2-3; CDR3 DNA: TGTGCCACCAGCAGAGCCATGAGCACAGATACGCAGTATTTT; CDR3 protein: CATSRAMSTDTQYF
V gene: TRBV7-9; clone size: .; D gene: TRBD2; J gene: TRBJ2-3; CDR3 DNA: TGTGCCAGTAGCGGGAGGGCCGCGAGCACAGATACGCAGTATTTT; CDR3 protein: CASSGRAASTDTQYF
V gene: TRBV4-1; clone size: .; D gene: .; J gene: TRBJ2-7; CDR3 DNA: TGCGCCAGCAGCCAAGTAGACTCCCTCTACGAGCAGTACTTC; CDR3 protein: CASSQVDSLYEQYF
V gene: TRBV28; clone size: .; D gene: .; J gene: TRBJ2-7; CDR3 DNA: TGTGCCAGCAGTTTCTCTAAGCGCGAGCAGTACTTC; CDR3 protein: CASSFSKREQYF
V gene: TRBV2; clone size: .; D gene: .; J gene: TRBJ2-7; CDR3 DNA: TGTGCCAGCAGGGACAACCGCTACGAGCAGTACTTC; CDR3 protein: CASRDNRYEQYF
V gene: TRBV4-1; clone size: once; D gene: TRBD2; J gene: TRBJ2-5; CDR3 DNA: TGCGCCAGCAGCCCAGGGACTAGCGGGTGGAGGGGAGAGACCCAGTACTTC; CDR3 protein: CASSPGTSGWRGETQYF
V gene: TRBV19; clone size: .; D gene: .; J gene: TRBJ2-1; CDR3 DNA: TGTGCCAGTAGTATAGTATCCGTACTTAATGAGCAGTTCTTC; CDR3 protein: CASSIVSVLNEQFF
V gene: TRBV7-8; clone size: .; D gene: TRBD2; J gene: TRBJ2-3; CDR3 DNA: TGTGCCAGCAGCTCCGGGGGGGTGACAAGCAGGGATACGCAGTATTTT; CDR3 protein: CASSSGGVTSRDTQYF
V gene: TRBV27; clone size: .; D gene: TRBD1; J gene: TRBJ2-7; CDR3 DNA: TGTGCCAGCAGTCTGCACGCCGACAGGGGCTACGAGCAGTACTTC; CDR3 protein: CASSLHADRGYEQYF
V gene: TRBV28; clone size: .; D gene: .; J gene: TRBJ1-5; CDR3 DNA: TGTGCCAGCAGTTTTGTACAGAGTAATCAGCCCCAGCATTTT; CDR3 protein: CASSFVQSNQPQHF
V gene: TRBV28; clone size: .; D gene: .; J gene: TRBJ2-7; CDR3 DNA: TGTGCCAGCAGTGCCAGGGGTTATACGGTCTACGAGCAGTACTTC; CDR3 protein: CASSARGYTVYEQYF
V gene: TRBV9; clone size: .; D gene: .; J gene: TRBJ2-2; CDR3 DNA: TGTGCCAGCAGCGTAATCCCGACAGGACCCGGGGAGCTGTTTTTT; CDR3 protein: CASSVIPTGPGELFF
V gene: TRBV12-2; clone size: .; D gene: .; J gene: TRBJ1-1; CDR3 DNA: TGTGCAAGTCGCCAAGGGGTAGGAGAAGCTTTCTTT; CDR3 protein: CASRQGVGEAFF
V gene: TRBV30; clone size: .; D gene: TRBD1; J gene: TRBJ1-4; CDR3 DNA: TGTGCCTGGGGGTCAGGGGGTTCTAATGAAAAACTGTTTTTT; CDR3 protein: CAWGSGGSNEKLFF
V gene: TRBV7-9; clone size: .; D gene: .; J gene: TRBJ2-4; CDR3 DNA: TGTGCCAGCAGCTTAGTTCGGGGAGCAGACCTAGCCAAAAACATTCAGTACTTC; CDR3 protein: CASSLVRGADLAKNIQYF
V gene: TRBV11-3; clone size: .; D gene: .; J gene: TRBJ2-7; CDR3 DNA: TGTGCCATCAGGGCAGCGGAACTTACCGAGCAGTACTTC; CDR3 protein: CAIRAAELTEQYF
V gene: TRBV29-1; clone size: .; D gene: .; J gene: TRBJ1-2; CDR3 DNA: TGCAGCACCCGAGGTGGTTTGGTTGGCTACACCTTC; CDR3 protein: CSTRGGLVGYTF
V gene: TRBV7-6; clone size: .; D gene: .; J gene: TRBJ1-2; CDR3 DNA: TGTGCCAGCAGCTCCTCGGGTAACTATGGCTACACCTTC; CDR3 protein: CASSSSGNYGYTF
V gene: TRBV15; clone size: few; D gene: TRBD1; J gene: TRBJ1-4; CDR3 DNA: TGTGCCACCAGCAGACCCAGGACAGGGGGCAGTGAAAAACTGTTTTTT; CDR3 protein: CATSRPRTGGSEKLFF
V gene: TRBV7-8; clone size: .; D gene: TRBD1; J gene: TRBJ2-4; CDR3 DNA: TGTGCCAGCAGCCGCCGGGCAGGGGGCAACATTCAGTACTTC; CDR3 protein: CASSRRAGGNIQYF
V gene: TRBV27; clone size: .; D gene: .; J gene: TRBJ1-2; CDR3 DNA: TGTGCCAGCAGTCGGACCATAGGGGGATATGGCTACACCTTC; CDR3 protein: CASSRTIGGYGYTF
V gene: TRBV7-9; clone size: .; D gene: TRBD2; J gene: TRBJ2-7; CDR3 DNA: TGTGCCAGCAGCTTACGCCAGCGGGGCAACTCCTACGAGCAGTACTTC; CDR3 protein: CASSLRQRGNSYEQYF
V gene: TRBV21-1; clone size: once; D gene: .; J gene: TRBJ1-5; CDR3 DNA: TGTGCCAGCGCAGGGAAGCATCAGCCCCAGCATTTT; CDR3 protein: CASAGKHQPQHF
V gene: TRBV6-5; clone size: few; D gene: TRBD1; J gene: TRBJ2-2; CDR3 DNA: TGTGCCAGCAGTTACGGGAGGGACAGGGGAATGTTTTTT; CDR3 protein: CASSYGRDRGMFF
V gene: TRBV27; clone size: .; D gene: .; J gene: TRBJ1-2; CDR3 DNA: TGTGCCAGCAGTTCCCCGGGAGCCAGGGGCTACACCTTC; CDR3 protein: CASSSPGARGYTF
V gene: TRBV20-1; clone size: .; D gene: .; J gene: TRBJ1-1; CDR3 DNA: TGCAGTGCTAAACAGTTAGGAGCTTTCTTT; CDR3 protein: CSAKQLGAFF
V gene: TRBV6-1; clone size: .; D gene: TRBD1; J gene: TRBJ2-5; CDR3 DNA: TGTGCCAGCAGTTGGGACAGCGGAGAGACCCAGTACTTC; CDR3 protein: CASSWDSGETQYF